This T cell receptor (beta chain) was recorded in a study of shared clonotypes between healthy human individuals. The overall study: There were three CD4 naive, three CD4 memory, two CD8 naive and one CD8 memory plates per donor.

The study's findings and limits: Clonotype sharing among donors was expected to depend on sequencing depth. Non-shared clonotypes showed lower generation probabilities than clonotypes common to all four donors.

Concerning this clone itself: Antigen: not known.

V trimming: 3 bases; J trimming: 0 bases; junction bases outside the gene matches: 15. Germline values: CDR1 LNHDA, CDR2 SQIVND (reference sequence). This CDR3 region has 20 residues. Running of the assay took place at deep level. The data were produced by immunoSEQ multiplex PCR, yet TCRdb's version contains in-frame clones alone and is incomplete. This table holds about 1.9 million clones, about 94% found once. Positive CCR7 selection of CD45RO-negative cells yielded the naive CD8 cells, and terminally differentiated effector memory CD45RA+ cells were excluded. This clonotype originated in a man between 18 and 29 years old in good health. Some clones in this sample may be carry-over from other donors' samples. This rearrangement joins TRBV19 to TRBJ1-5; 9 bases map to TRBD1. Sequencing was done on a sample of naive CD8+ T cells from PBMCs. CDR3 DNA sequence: TGTGCCAGTAGTATTCGGGGGGGACAGGGTCCCTATTATAGCAATCAGCCCCAGCATTTT. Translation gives CASSIRGGQGPYYSNQPQHF.